These 20 T cell receptor beta chains originate from one sample sequenced in a study of shared clonotypes between healthy human individuals. TCRdb keeps only in-frame clones here, not all; method: immunoSEQ multiplex PCR. Of 2 million to 2.5 million clones listed, under 97% were seen once; the top ten hold about 0.13%. The sample consisted of naive CD4+ T cells sorted from blood. As to subset: CD45RA+ positively selected. The receptor source for this set is a man aged 18 to 35 in good health.

This clone has a single count. V usage is TRBV2 and J usage is TRBJ2-3, with D uncertain. Germline V gene data show CDR1 as SNHLY and CDR2 as FYNNEI. Trimming removed 4 bases at V and 2 bases at J, with 10 bases between. The length of the CDR3 is 14 residues. This CDR3 reads CASSGSEDTDTQYF. The DNA of the CDR3 is TGTGCCAGCAGTGGGAGCGAGGACACAGATACGCAGTATTTT. Full variable domain (missing parts from reference TRBV2 and TRBJ2-3): EPEVTQTPSHQVTQMGQEVILRCVPISNHLYFYWYRQILGQKVEFLVSFYNNEISEKSEIFDDQFSVERPDGSNFTLKIRSTKLEDSAMYFCASSGSEDTDTQYFGPGTRLTVL.

The genes are TRBV16 and TRBJ1-5; D gene uncertain. Germline lookup yields CDR1 KGHSY and CDR2 FQNENV. CDR3 length equals 14 residues. Trimming removed 6 bases at V and 5 bases at J, with 14 bases between. CDR3 sequence reads: CASRPAGSHQPQHF. Written as DNA, the CDR3 is TGTGCCAGCAGGCCAGCGGGGAGTCATCAGCCCCAGCATTTT.

The chain has TRBV30 and TRBJ2-5; D possibly corresponds to TRBD1 (6 bases). The CDR3 contains 14 residues. Trimming removed 7 bases from V and 4 bases from J, with 19 bases in between. CDR1 and CDR2 (germline): GTSNPN, SVGIG (reference sequence). The CDR3 coding sequence is TGTGCCTTGACCGGCAGGGGAAAGGGAGAGACCCAGTACTTC. This encodes CALTGRGKGETQYF.

The V gene is TRBV2, the J gene TRBJ2-7, with TRBD2 matching over 7 bases. The CDR3 loop spans 14 amino acids. After removal of 7 bases from V and 3 bases from J, the junction contained 9 bases not matched to a gene. Germline V gene lookup returns CDR1 SNHLY and CDR2 FYNNEI. CDR3 DNA: TGTGCCAGCATTCCAGCGGGGTGGATCTACGAGCAGTACTTC. Translated, it gives CASIPAGWIYEQYF.

This chain joins TRBV14 and TRBJ1-2; 7 positions match TRBD1. CDR3 length: 17 amino acids. The germline gives CDR1 SGHDN, CDR2 FVKESK. The J segment lost 6 bases and the V segment lost 4 bases, leaving 17 bases of the junction unmatched. CDR3 sequence (DNA): TGTGCCAGCAGCCGAGGGATTTCCAACAGGGGAAATGATGGCTACACCTTC. The encoded protein is CASSRGISNRGNDGYTF. Together with reference TRBV14 and TRBJ1-2, the CDR3 gives the full variable domain: EAGVTQFPSHSVIEKGQTVTLRCDPISGHDNLYWYRRVMGKEIKFLLHFVKESKQDESGMPNNRFLAERTGGTYSTLKVQPAELEDSGVYFCASSRGISNRGNDGYTFGSGTRLTVV.

Of note for this clone: Within the sample, other DNA sequences also encode this same CDR3. Written as DNA, the CDR3 is TGTGCCAGCAGAAGGGCAACCGGGGAGCTGTTTTTT. Its protein is CASRRATGELFF. V gene TRBV2 combines with J gene TRBJ2-2, with D unresolved. V dropped 6 bases and J dropped 5 bases, with 7 bases sitting between them. Germline V gives CDR1 SNHLY, CDR2 FYNNEI. This CDR3 comprises 12 residues.

This clone was seen only once. The chain employs TRBV30 and TRBJ1-5; 10 bases are a match to TRBD1. The CDR3 is 17 residues long. Per germline, CDR1 GTSNPN and CDR2 SVGIG (reference sequence). V shed 0 bases, J shed 4 bases, and the junction held 9 bases outside the gene matches. The CDR3: CAWSVRRGQGLNQPQHF. The DNA of the CDR3 is TGTGCCTGGAGTGTACGACGGGGACAGGGGTTGAATCAGCCCCAGCATTTT. The full variable domain, rest sourced from reference TRBV30 and TRBJ1-5, is SQTIHQWPATLVQPVGSPLSLECTVEGTSNPNLYWYRQAAGRGLQLLFYSVGIGQISSEVPQNLSASRPQDRQFILSSKKLLLSDSGFYLCAWSVRRGQGLNQPQHFGDGTRLSIL.

The rearrangement joins TRBV28 to TRBJ1-5, with 8 bases aligning to TRBD1. Germline V lookup: CDR1 MDHEN, CDR2 SYDVKM. This CDR3 comprises 15 residues. V was pared by 4 bases and J by 7 bases, with 9 bases of the junction left unmatched. Here the CDR3 DNA reads TGTGCCAGCAGTTCTTATGACAGGGGAATCCAGCCCCAGCATTTT. Translated, it gives CASSSYDRGIQPQHF.

The genes are TRBV19 and TRBJ2-1; D call uncertain. Deletions cut 8 bases from V and 7 bases from J, with 15 bases between. This CDR3 comprises 13 residues. CDR1 is LNHDA, CDR2 SQIVND, per germline (reference sequence). CDR3 sequence: CASEATGPNEQFF. Here the CDR3 DNA reads TGTGCCAGTGAAGCGACCGGACCTAATGAGCAGTTCTTC.

This CDR3 reads CASSKQGASTGELFF. The CDR3 DNA reads TGCGCCAGCAGCAAACAGGGGGCAAGCACCGGGGAGCTGTTTTTT. The chain uses TRBV4-1 and TRBJ2-2; 9 nucleotides agree with TRBD1. V was clipped by 5 bases and J by 4 bases; unmatched bases: 5. From germline, CDR1 is MGHRA and CDR2 YSYEKL. The CDR3 covers 15 residues.

This clone was seen a single time. This chain uses TRBV7-9 with TRBJ2-2, with 9 bases identical to TRBD2. The CDR3 covers 16 residues. Germline V gene lookup returns CDR1 SEHNR and CDR2 FQNEAQ (reference sequence). J was trimmed by 1 base and V by 5 bases; bases with no gene match: 5. The CDR3 nucleotides read TGTGCCAGCAGCCCCCGGACTAGCGAGAACACCGGGGAGCTGTTTTTT. Its protein product is CASSPRTSENTGELFF.

The V gene is TRBV6-1, the J gene TRBJ1-2; no firm D call. The CDR3 is made up of 17 amino acids. V lost 2 bases and J 0 bases, leaving 16 bases between the germline ends. The germline V gene has CDR1 MNHNS and CDR2 SASEGT. CDR3 in DNA: TGTGCCAGCAGTGAACAGAGCCGACAACTTACTAACTATGGCTACACCTTC. Its translation: CASSEQSRQLTNYGYTF.

CDR3 sequence (DNA): TGTGCCAGCAGTCCGGGTCTGGGCTATGGCTACACCTTC. Its protein is CASSPGLGYGYTF. The chain is built from TRBV25-1 and TRBJ1-2; unclear D gene. CDR3 length equals 13 residues. In germline, CDR1 is MGHDK, CDR2 SYGVNS. V lost 5 bases and J 4 bases, leaving 11 bases between the germline ends.

V is TRBV19 and J is TRBJ2-7; perhaps D is TRBD1 or TRBD2 (6 bases each). CDR3 length equals 15 residues. Trimming removed 5 bases from V and 1 base from J, with 15 bases in between. Germline CDR1 reads LNHDA; CDR2 reads SQIVND (reference sequence). CDR3 residues: CASSYPGGASYEQYF. The CDR3 DNA reads TGTGCCAGTAGTTACCCCGGGGGCGCTTCCTACGAGCAGTACTTC.

The J gene is TRBJ2-7, the V gene TRBV7-2; perhaps TRBD2 as D (6 bases). In germline, CDR1 is SGHTA, CDR2 FQGNSA. This CDR3 is 15 amino acids long. Trimming removed 5 bases from V and 6 bases from J, with 20 bases in between. Written as DNA, the CDR3 is TGTGCCAGCAGCAAAGAGTCTACTAGCAGCCTCGAGCAGTACTTC. This sequence encodes CASSKESTSSLEQYF.

The chain carries TRBV28 and TRBJ1-2; D not certain. CDR3 length: 14 amino acids. Germline CDR1 reads MDHEN; CDR2 reads SYDVKM. Trimming pared 5 bases from V and 4 bases from J, leaving 14 bases between. Here the CDR3 DNA reads TGTGCCAGCAGTCTCCTCGGAGGCCCCTATGGCTACACCTTC. It yields the protein CASSLLGGPYGYTF.

CDR3 protein: CAGNRIGGANVLTF. CDR3 nucleotide sequence: TGTGCCGGCAACAGGATTGGTGGGGCCAACGTCCTGACTTTC. This chain uses TRBV30 with TRBJ2-6, with D tentatively TRBD1 (5 bases). Germline CDR1 reads GTSNPN; CDR2 reads SVGIG (reference sequence). Between the trimmed V and J ends, which lost 8 bases and 3 bases, there was a span of 14 bases. This CDR3 comprises 14 residues.

As to this clone: One junction end does not reproduce the germline sequence, and a read error may be involved. This chain links TRBV7-3 with TRBJ1-6; no reliable D call. CDR3 size: 13 residues. Germline V CDR1 and CDR2: SGHTA, FQGTGA. Here the CDR3 reads CASRDSDNSPLHF. Here the CDR3 DNA reads TGTGCCAGCAGGGACTCCGATAATTCACCCCTCCACTTT.

This clone is a singleton in its sample. The V gene is TRBV4-1, the J gene TRBJ2-5; D might be TRBD2 (6 bases). Germline assignment: CDR1 MGHRA and CDR2 YSYEKL. The CDR3 length is 16 residues. The V end was cut by 3 bases, the J end by 1 base, with 15 bases between. The CDR3 DNA reads as TGCGCCAGCAGCCATTGGGAGGTGGGGCCCCAAGAGACCCAGTACTTC. It specifies CASSHWEVGPQETQYF.

The genes are TRBV5-1 and TRBJ1-5; 10 bases line up with TRBD1. CDR3 length: 16 amino acids. Germline-derived CDR1 and CDR2 are SGHRS and YFSETQ. The J segment lost 5 bases and the V segment lost 4 bases, leaving 9 bases of the junction unmatched. CDR3 sequence reads: CASSLQPGTGDQPQHF. As DNA, the CDR3 is TGCGCCAGCAGCCTACAACCCGGGACAGGGGATCAGCCCCAGCATTTT.